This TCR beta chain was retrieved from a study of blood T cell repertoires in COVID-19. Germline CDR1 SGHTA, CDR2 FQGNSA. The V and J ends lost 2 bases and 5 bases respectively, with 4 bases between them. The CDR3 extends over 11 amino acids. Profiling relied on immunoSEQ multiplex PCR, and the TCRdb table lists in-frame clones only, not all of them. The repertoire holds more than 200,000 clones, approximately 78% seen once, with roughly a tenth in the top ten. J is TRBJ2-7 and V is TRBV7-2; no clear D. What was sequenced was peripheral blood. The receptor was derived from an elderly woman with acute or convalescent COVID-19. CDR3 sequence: CASSLLHEQYF. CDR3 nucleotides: TGTGCCAGCAGCTTACTCCACGAGCAGTACTTC.